The T cell receptor (beta chain) under discussion was sequenced for a study of blood T cell repertoires in COVID-19. In the original workflow: Reference gene primer amplification gave estimated nucleated cell counts. The data were produced by immunoSEQ multiplex PCR, yet TCRdb's version contains in-frame clones alone and is incomplete. That table supplies the V and J calls and clone size; D and trimming were determined from the DNA. The repertoire holds some 70,000 clones, more than 70% seen once, with roughly 5.6% in the top ten. Germline V lookup: CDR1 SGHRS, CDR2 YFSETQ. V gave up 3 bases and J gave up 4 bases, with 13 bases separating them. The CDR3 runs 14 residues.

The clonotype was recovered from a man aged 45-65 years with active COVID-19. V usage is TRBV5-1 and J usage is TRBJ1-2, with D tentatively TRBD1 (6 bases). The sample comprised peripheral blood. The CDR3 here is CASSSNGQLYGYTF. CDR3 in DNA: TGCGCCAGCAGCTCTAATGGACAGCTCTATGGCTACACCTTC.